A selection of T cell receptor beta chains follows, all from one sample in a study of technical replicates of blood from a handful of donors. Clones were sequenced by immunoSEQ multiplex PCR, and TCRdb holds only the in-frame ones, with some missing. The sample carries 13,000 or so clones, around 96% recorded once. Sequenced input: PBMCs. These receptors originate from a human donor in good health. Both conserved end residues are part of each CDR3. D genes are given only for firm matches. Size is stated for part of the rows, as once, few or many counts, or as a class when the clone is expanded.

- | TRBJ1-5 | TRBV18 | - | TGTGCCAGCTCAACCGGGCCCAGGGAGGATCAGCCCCAGCATTTT | CASSTGPREDQPQHF
- | TRBJ1-2 | TRBV5-1 | - | TGCGCCAGCAGCTTGGAAGCTTCGTCCTATGGCTACACCTTC | CASSLEASSYGYTF
TRBD1 | TRBJ2-7 | TRBV6-5 | - | TGTGCCAGCAGTTACTCTCGACAGGGGAGTGCCTACGAGCAGTACTTC | CASSYSRQGSAYEQYF
- | TRBJ2-2 | TRBV25-1 | once | TGTGCCAGCAGTGAAGAGCGGAACACCGGGGAGCTGTTTTTT | CASSEERNTGELFF
TRBD2 | TRBJ2-5 | TRBV4-1 | - | TGCGCCAGCAGCCAAGCCCGACTAGCGGCCCAAGAGACCCAGTACTTC | CASSQARLAAQETQYF
- | TRBJ2-5 | TRBV6-5 | - | TGTGCCAGCCAGGAGGCCGGGCGGGTCCAAGAGACCCAGTACTTC | CASQEAGRVQETQYF
- | TRBJ1-4 | TRBV30 | - | TGTGCCTCCCCCTTAGGGGCAACTAATGAAAAACTGTTTTTT | CASPLGATNEKLFF
- | TRBJ1-4 | TRBV6-5 | once | TGTGCCAGCAGTCTCGCCGACAGCGCTGGTGAAAAACTGTTTTTT | CASSLADSAGEKLFF
- | TRBJ1-2 | TRBV5-1 | - | TGCGCCAGCAGCTTGGCCGGGCCTGGGGGAGGCTATGGCTACACCTTC | CASSLAGPGGGYGYTF
- | TRBJ1-4 | TRBV30 | - | TGTGCCTCCCAGGTTTTCTCTAATGAAAAACTGTTTTTT | CASQVFSNEKLFF
TRBD1 | TRBJ2-7 | TRBV19 | - | TGTGCCAGTAAAGCGGACAGGGACCTCTACGAGCAGTACTTC | CASKADRDLYEQYF
TRBD1 | TRBJ1-5 | TRBV28 | - | TGTGCCAGCAGTTTACACAGGGACAGTCAGCCCCAGCATTTT | CASSLHRDSQPQHF
TRBD2 | TRBJ2-5 | TRBV4-2 | - | TGTGCCAGCAGCCAAAGGATGACTAGCGGGAAAGAGACCCAGTACTTC | CASSQRMTSGKETQYF
- | TRBJ2-5 | TRBV19 | - | TGTGCCAGTAGTATAGAACGAGGGAAAGAGACCCAGTACTTC | CASSIERGKETQYF
TRBD2 | TRBJ2-2 | TRBV18 | - | TGTGCCAGCTCACTAATGACTAGCGGGGAATATAACACCGGGGAGCTGTTTTTT | CASSLMTSGEYNTGELFF
TRBD2 | TRBJ2-7 | TRBV25-1 | - | TGTGCCAGCATCGGGGAGGGTACCTACGAGCAGTACTTC | CASIGEGTYEQYF
- | TRBJ2-7 | TRBV28 | - | TGTGCCAGCAGTCCCCGGGGGGCGGGAACATACGAGCAGTACTTC | CASSPRGAGTYEQYF
TRBD2 | TRBJ2-5 | TRBV7-3 | - | TGTGCCAGCACCGAAGTGGCGGGAGGGGTAGAGACCCAGTACTTC | CASTEVAGGVETQYF
- | TRBJ2-2 | TRBV27 | - | TGTGCCACCAGGCGGGACAGTCCCATTCCCGGGGAGCTGTTTTTT | CATRRDSPIPGELFF
TRBD2 | TRBJ2-3 | TRBV19 | - | TGTGCCACCAGCCCTGGGACTAGCGGACAGACAGATACGCAGTATTTT | CATSPGTSGQTDTQYF
- | TRBJ1-2 | TRBV10-1 | - | TGCGCCAGCAGTGCCGGTGACTATGGCTACACCTTC | CASSAGDYGYTF
TRBD2 | TRBJ2-1 | TRBV2 | - | TGTGCCAGCAATGGGACAGGGGGACTAGCGGGAGTTTGGAATGAGCAGTTCTTC | CASNGTGGLAGVWNEQFF